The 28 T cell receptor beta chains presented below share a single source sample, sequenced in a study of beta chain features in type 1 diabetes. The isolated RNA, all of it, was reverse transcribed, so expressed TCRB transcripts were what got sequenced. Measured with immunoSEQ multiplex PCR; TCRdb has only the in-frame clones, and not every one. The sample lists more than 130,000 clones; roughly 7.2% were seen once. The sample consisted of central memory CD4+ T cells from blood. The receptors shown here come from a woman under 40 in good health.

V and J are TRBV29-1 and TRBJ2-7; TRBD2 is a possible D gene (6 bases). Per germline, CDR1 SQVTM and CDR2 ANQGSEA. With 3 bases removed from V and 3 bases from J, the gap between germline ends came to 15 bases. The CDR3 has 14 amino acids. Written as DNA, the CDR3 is TGCAGCGTTGAGAAGTGGGGGGAGGACTACGAGCAGTACTTC. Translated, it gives CSVEKWGEDYEQYF.

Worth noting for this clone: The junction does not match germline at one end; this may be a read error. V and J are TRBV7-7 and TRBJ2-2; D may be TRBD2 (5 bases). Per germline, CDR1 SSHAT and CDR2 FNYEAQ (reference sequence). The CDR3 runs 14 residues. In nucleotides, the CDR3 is TGTGCTAGCAGCTTATTGGGGAGAACCGGGGAGCTGTTTTTT. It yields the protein CASSLLGRTGELFF.

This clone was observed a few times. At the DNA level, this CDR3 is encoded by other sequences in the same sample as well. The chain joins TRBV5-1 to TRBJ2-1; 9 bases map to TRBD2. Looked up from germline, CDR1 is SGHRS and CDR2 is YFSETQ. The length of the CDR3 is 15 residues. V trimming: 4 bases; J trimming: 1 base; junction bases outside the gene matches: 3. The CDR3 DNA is TGCGCCAGCAGCCTCCTAGCGGGGTCCTACAATGAGCAGTTCTTC. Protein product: CASSLLAGSYNEQFF.

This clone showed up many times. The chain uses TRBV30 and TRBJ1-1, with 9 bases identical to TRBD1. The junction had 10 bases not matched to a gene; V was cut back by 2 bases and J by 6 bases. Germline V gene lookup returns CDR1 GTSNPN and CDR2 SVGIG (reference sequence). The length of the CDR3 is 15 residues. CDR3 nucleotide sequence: TGTGCCTGGAGTTTGCTACAGGGGGCGACGGCTGAAGCTTTCTTT. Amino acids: CAWSLLQGATAEAFF.

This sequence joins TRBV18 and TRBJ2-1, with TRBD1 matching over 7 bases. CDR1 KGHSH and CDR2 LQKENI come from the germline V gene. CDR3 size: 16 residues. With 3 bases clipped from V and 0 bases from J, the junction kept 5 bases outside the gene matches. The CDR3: CASSPQDRSSYNEQFF. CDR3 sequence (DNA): TGTGCCAGCTCACCCCAGGACAGGAGCTCCTACAATGAGCAGTTCTTC.

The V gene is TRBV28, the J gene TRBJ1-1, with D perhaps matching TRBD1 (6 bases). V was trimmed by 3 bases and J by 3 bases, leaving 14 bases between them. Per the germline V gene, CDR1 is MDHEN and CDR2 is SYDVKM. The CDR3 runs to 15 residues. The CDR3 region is CASSLGGGLDTEAFF. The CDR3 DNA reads TGTGCCAGCAGTTTGGGGGGGGGCCTTGACACTGAAGCTTTCTTT.

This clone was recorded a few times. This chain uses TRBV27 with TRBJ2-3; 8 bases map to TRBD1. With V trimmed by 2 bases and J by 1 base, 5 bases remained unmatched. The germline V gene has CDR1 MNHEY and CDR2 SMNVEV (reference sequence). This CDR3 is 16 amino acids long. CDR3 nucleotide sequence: TGTGCCAGCAGTTTACCAGGGGGCGAAGGCACAGATACGCAGTATTTT. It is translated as CASSLPGGEGTDTQYF.

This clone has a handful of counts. For the CDR3, the DNA is TGTGCCAGCAGTGAATGGACGGAGGCTAACTATGGCTACACCTTC. It codes for CASSEWTEANYGYTF. The chain joins TRBV6-1 to TRBJ1-2; unclear D gene. The germline V and J ends were trimmed by 2 bases and 0 bases, with 10 bases remaining between them. Germline V gene data show CDR1 as MNHNS and CDR2 as SASEGT. The CDR3 is 15 amino acids.

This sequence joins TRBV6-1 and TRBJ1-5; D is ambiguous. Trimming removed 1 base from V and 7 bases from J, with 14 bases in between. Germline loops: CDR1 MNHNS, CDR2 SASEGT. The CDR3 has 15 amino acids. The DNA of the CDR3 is TGTGCCAGCAGTGAAGATTGGTCAGGTGAGCAGCCCCAGCATTTT. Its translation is CASSEDWSGEQPQHF.

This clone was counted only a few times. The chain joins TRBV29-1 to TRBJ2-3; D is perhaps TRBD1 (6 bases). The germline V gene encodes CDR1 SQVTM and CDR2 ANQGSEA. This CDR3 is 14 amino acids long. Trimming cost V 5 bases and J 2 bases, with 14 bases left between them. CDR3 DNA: TGCAGCGTTCAGACAGGAGGAAACACAGATACGCAGTATTTT. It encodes CSVQTGGNTDTQYF.

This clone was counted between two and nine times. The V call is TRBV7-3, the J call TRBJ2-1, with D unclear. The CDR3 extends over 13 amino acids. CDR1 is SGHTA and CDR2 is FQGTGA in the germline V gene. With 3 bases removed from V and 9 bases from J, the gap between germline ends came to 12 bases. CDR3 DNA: TGTGCCAGCAGCTTCGGCCGGTCGGGTGAGCAGTTCTTC. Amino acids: CASSFGRSGEQFF.

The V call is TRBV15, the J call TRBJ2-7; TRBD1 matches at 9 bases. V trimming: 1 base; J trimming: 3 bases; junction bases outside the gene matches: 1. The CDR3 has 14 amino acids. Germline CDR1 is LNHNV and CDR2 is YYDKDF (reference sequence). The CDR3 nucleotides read TGTGCCACCAGCAGAGGGACAGGGGACTACGAGCAGTACTTC. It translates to CATSRGTGDYEQYF. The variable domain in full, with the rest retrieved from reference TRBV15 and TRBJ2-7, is DAMVIQNPRYQVTQFGKPVTLSCSQTLNHNVMYWYQQKSSQAPKLLFHYYDKDFNNEADTPDNFQSRRPNTSFCFLDIRSPGLGDTAMYLCATSRGTGDYEQYFGPGTRLTVT.

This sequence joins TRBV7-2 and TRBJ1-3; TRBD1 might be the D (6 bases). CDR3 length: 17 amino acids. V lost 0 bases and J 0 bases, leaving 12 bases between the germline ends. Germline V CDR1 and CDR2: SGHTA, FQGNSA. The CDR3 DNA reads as TGTGCCAGCAGCTTAGCGACAGGAGCTAACTCTGGAAACACCATATATTTT. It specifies CASSLATGANSGNTIYF.

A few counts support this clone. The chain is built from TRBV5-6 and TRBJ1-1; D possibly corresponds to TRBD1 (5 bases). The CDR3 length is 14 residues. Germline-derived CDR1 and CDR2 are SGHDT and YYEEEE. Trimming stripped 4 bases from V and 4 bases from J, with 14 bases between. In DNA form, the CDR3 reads TGTGCCAGCAGCAAGGGGCTACTGGGCACTGAAGCTTTCTTT. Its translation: CASSKGLLGTEAFF.

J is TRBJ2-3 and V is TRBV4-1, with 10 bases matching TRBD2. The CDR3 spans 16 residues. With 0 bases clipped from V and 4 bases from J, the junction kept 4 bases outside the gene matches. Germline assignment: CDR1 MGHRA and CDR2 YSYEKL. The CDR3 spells CASSQESSGRSDTQYF. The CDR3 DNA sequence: TGCGCCAGCAGCCAAGAGTCTAGCGGGAGATCAGATACGCAGTATTTT.

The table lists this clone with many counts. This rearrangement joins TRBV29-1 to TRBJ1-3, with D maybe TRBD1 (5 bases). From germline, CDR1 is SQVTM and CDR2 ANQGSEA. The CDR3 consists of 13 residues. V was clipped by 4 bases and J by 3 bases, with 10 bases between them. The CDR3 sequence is CSVVQGFGNTIYF. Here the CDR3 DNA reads TGCAGCGTTGTCCAGGGTTTTGGAAACACCATATATTTT.

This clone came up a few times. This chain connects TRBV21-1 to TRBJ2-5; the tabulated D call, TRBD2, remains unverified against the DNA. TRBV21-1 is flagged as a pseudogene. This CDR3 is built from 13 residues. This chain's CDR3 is CASSRLRQETQYF. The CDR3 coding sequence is TGTGCCAGCAGCAGGTTGCGCCAAGAGACCCAGTACTTC.

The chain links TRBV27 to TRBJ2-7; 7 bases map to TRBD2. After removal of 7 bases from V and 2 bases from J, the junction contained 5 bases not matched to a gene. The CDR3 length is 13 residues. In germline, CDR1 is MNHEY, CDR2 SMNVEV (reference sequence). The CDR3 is CASMLAGAYEQYF. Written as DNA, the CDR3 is TGTGCCAGCATGCTGGCGGGAGCCTACGAGCAGTACTTC.

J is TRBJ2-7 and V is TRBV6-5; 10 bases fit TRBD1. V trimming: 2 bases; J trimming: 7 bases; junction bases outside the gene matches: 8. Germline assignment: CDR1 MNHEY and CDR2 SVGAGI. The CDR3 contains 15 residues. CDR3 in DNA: TGTGCCAGCAGTTACACCCAAGACAGGGGGCGAGAGCAGTACTTC. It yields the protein CASSYTQDRGREQYF.

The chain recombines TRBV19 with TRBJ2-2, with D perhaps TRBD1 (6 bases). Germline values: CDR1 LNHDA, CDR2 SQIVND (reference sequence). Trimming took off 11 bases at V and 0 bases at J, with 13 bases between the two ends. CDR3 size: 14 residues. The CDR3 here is CAGGDTSNTGELFF. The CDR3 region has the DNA TGTGCCGGTGGGGACACTTCGAACACCGGGGAGCTGTTTTTT.

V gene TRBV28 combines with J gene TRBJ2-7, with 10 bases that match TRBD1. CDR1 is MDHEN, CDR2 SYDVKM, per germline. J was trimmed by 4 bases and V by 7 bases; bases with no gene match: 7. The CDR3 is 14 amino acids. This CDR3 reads CASKGTGEQYEQYF. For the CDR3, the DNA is TGTGCCAGCAAAGGGACAGGGGAACAGTACGAGCAGTACTTC.

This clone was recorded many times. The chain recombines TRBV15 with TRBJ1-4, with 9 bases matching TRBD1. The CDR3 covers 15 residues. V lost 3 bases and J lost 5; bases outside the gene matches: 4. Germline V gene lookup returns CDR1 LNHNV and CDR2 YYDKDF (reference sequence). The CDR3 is CATSRKTGGNEKLFF. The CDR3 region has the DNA TGTGCCACCAGCAGGAAGACAGGGGGAAATGAAAAACTGTTTTTT.

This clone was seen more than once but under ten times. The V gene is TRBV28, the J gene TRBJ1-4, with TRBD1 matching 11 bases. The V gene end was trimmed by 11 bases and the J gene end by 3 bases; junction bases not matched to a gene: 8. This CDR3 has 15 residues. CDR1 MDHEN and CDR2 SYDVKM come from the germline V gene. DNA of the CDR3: TGTGCCGGAGGGACAGGGGGTGTTGCTAATGAAAAACTGTTTTTT. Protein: CAGGTGGVANEKLFF. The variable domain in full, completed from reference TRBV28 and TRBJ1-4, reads DVKVTQSSRYLVKRTGEKVFLECVQDMDHENMFWYRQDPGLGLRLIYFSYDVKMKEKGDIPEGYSVSREKKERFSLILESASTNQTSMYLCAGGTGGVANEKLFFGSGTQLSVL.

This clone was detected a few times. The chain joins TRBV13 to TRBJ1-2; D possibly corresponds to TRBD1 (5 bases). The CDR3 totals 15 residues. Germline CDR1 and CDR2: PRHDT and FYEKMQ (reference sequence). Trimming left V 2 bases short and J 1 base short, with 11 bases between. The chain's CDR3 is CASSLFTGHNYGYTF. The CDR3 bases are TGTGCCAGCAGCTTATTCACAGGACATAACTATGGCTACACCTTC.

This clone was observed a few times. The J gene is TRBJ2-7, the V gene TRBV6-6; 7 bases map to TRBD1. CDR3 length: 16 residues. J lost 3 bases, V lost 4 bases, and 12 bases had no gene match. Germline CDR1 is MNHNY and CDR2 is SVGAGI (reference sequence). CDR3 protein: CASSSRQGIESYEQYF. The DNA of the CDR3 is TGTGCCAGCAGTTCCCGACAGGGAATTGAAAGCTACGAGCAGTACTTC.

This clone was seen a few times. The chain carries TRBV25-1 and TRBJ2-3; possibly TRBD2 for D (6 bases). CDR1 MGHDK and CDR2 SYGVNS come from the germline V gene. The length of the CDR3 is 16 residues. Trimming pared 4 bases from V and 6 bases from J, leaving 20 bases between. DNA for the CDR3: TGTGCCAGCAGTGCCTCGAGTGGAGGGCCGCGGGATACGCAGTATTTT. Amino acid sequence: CASSASSGGPRDTQYF.

CDR3 protein: CASSAQGYEQYF. CDR3 sequence (DNA): TGTGCCAGCAGCGCACAGGGGTACGAGCAGTACTTC. This chain uses TRBV7-2 with TRBJ2-7; the match to TRBD1 covers 7 bases. With V trimmed by 5 bases and J by 4 bases, 2 bases remained unmatched. The CDR3 is 12 amino acids. Germline V gene lookup returns CDR1 SGHTA and CDR2 FQGNSA.

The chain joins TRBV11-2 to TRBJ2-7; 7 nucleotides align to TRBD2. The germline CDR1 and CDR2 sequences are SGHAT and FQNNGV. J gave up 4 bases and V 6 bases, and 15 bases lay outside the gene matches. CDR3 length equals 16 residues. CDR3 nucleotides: TGTGCCAGCAGATCTCTGCGGGAGATACAACCTTACGAGCAGTACTTC. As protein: CASRSLREIQPYEQYF.